One and the same sample provided the 32 T cell receptor beta chains below, sequenced in a study of blood T cell repertoires in COVID-19. This table comes from immunoSEQ multiplex PCR, and its TCRdb copy is limited to in-frame clones, with some not included. The sample holds hundreds of thousands of clones, about 88% seen once. The sequenced material came from peripheral blood. These receptors all come from a man aged 35 to 55 with acute or convalescent COVID-19.

V is TRBV6-5 and J is TRBJ1-2; D is unresolved. Looked up from germline, CDR1 is MNHEY and CDR2 is SVGAGI. Trimming took off 6 bases at V and 3 bases at J, with 14 bases between the two ends. There are 14 residues in the CDR3. CDR3 sequence (DNA): TGTGCCAGCAGCAGGACTCCCGGGGACTATGGCTACACCTTC. Translation: CASSRTPGDYGYTF.

The chain has TRBV2 and TRBJ1-2, with D possibly matching TRBD1 (6 bases). CDR1 and CDR2 from the germline V gene are SNHLY and FYNNEI. V was shortened by 3 bases and J by 8 bases, with 13 bases between the two germline ends. The CDR3 is 13 amino acids. The CDR3 DNA follows: TGTGCCAGCAGTGACATCCAGGGGCGGGGCTACACCTTC. It yields the protein CASSDIQGRGYTF.

The chain employs TRBV28 and TRBJ1-5; no clear D. The germline V gene encodes CDR1 MDHEN and CDR2 SYDVKM. The CDR3 contains 10 residues. The V end was cut by 5 bases, the J end by 16 bases, with 12 bases between. CDR3 DNA: TGTGCCAGCAGTCATTCTACGACACATTTT. Protein product: CASSHSTTHF.

The chain combines TRBV24-1 with TRBJ2-7; TRBD1 matches 10 bases. V was pared by 2 bases and J by 4 bases, with 4 bases of the junction left unmatched. CDR3 length: 15 residues. Per the germline V gene, CDR1 is KGHDR and CDR2 is SFDVKD. The CDR3 region has the DNA TGTGCCACCAGTGATTCAGGGGACAGGGGTTACGAGCAGTACTTC. Translated: CATSDSGDRGYEQYF.

This chain uses TRBV7-9 with TRBJ1-6, with TRBD1 matching 10 bases. Germline CDR1 and CDR2: SEHNR and FQNEAQ (reference sequence). This CDR3 spans 19 amino acids. V trimming: 3 bases; J trimming: 9 bases; junction bases outside the gene matches: 17. The CDR3 here is CASSFNPGQGSITGSPLHF. CDR3 in DNA: TGTGCCAGCAGCTTTAATCCGGGACAGGGGTCAATAACCGGTTCACCCCTCCACTTT.

The genes are TRBV6-5 and TRBJ1-5; D is undetermined. This CDR3 comprises 14 residues. CDR1 is MNHEY and CDR2 is SVGAGI in the germline V gene. V was pared by 6 bases and J by 3 bases, with 12 bases between. The CDR3 DNA reads TGTGCCAGCAGCCTCCGACAAGCCAATCAGCCCCAGCATTTT. This codes for CASSLRQANQPQHF.

The V gene is TRBV5-1, the J gene TRBJ2-7, with D perhaps TRBD1 (5 bases). Germline V gene data show CDR1 as SGHRS and CDR2 as YFSETQ. V gave up 4 bases and J gave up 1 base, with 15 bases separating them. The CDR3 totals 15 residues. CDR3 sequence reads: CASSQDGRQSYEQYF. The CDR3 DNA reads TGCGCCAGCAGCCAGGACGGAAGACAGTCCTACGAGCAGTACTTC.

V gene TRBV2 combines with J gene TRBJ2-3, with TRBD2 matching 11 bases. This CDR3 contains 14 residues. Germline CDR1 and CDR2: SNHLY and FYNNEI. After removal of 6 bases from V and 4 bases from J, the junction contained 3 bases not matched to a gene. The CDR3 reads CASRLAGGPDTQYF. The CDR3 DNA reads as TGTGCCAGCAGGCTAGCGGGGGGCCCAGATACGCAGTATTTT. Based on the CDR3 plus reference TRBV2 and TRBJ2-3, the full variable domain is EPEVTQTPSHQVTQMGQEVILRCVPISNHLYFYWYRQILGQKVEFLVSFYNNEISEKSEIFDDQFSVERPDGSNFTLKIRSTKLEDSAMYFCASRLAGGPDTQYFGPGTRLTVL.

The chain combines TRBV5-4 with TRBJ1-1; D perhaps matches TRBD1 (6 bases). The CDR3 is 14 residues long. V lost 2 bases and J lost 4, with 12 bases in between. CDR1 is SGHNT and CDR2 is YYREEE in the germline V gene (reference sequence). For the CDR3, the DNA is TGTGCCAGCAGCTTACAGGGTGAACGCACTGAAGCTTTCTTT. It encodes CASSLQGERTEAFF.

The chain couples TRBV6-2 or TRBV6-3 to TRBJ1-5; TRBD1 might be the D (5 bases). This CDR3 comprises 16 residues. V lost 1 base to trimming and J lost 3 bases, with 13 bases between them. Looked up from germline, CDR1 is MNHEY and CDR2 is SVGEGT. CDR3 protein: CASSYWGLKDNQPQHF. The CDR3 nucleotides read TGTGCCAGCAGTTACTGGGGACTGAAGGACAATCAGCCCCAGCATTTT.

This clone was detected once. This chain uses TRBV6-5 with TRBJ1-1; tentatively, D is TRBD1 (6 bases). CDR3 size: 15 residues. Germline V gene data show CDR1 as MNHEY and CDR2 as SVGAGI. The V gene lost 7 bases and the J gene lost 1 base, with 16 bases spanning the gap. The chain's CDR3 is CASTKMSGANTEAFF. The DNA for the CDR3 is TGTGCCAGCACCAAGATGTCAGGGGCGAACACTGAAGCTTTCTTT.

The CDR3 here is CASSPGGEHSPLHF. The CDR3 nucleotides read TGTGCCAGCTCACCCGGAGGGGAGCATTCACCCCTCCACTTT. This chain uses TRBV18 with TRBJ1-6; TRBD1 might be the D (5 bases). Germline values: CDR1 KGHSH, CDR2 LQKENI. Between the trimmed V and J ends, which lost 3 bases and 8 bases, there was a span of 11 bases. The CDR3 is 14 amino acids.

The V call is TRBV10-2, the J call TRBJ1-1; D perhaps matches TRBD1 (5 bases). The CDR3 is 14 amino acids. Trimming pared 4 bases from V and 4 bases from J, leaving 13 bases between. Germline loops: CDR1 WSHSY, CDR2 SAAADI. CDR3 nucleotide sequence: TGCGCCAGCAGTGTGTGGGGGGAAGCCACTGAAGCTTTCTTT. It is translated as CASSVWGEATEAFF.

This clone has just one count. This chain connects TRBV9 to TRBJ2-3; possible D gene TRBD2, 8 bases. V was cut by 4 bases and J by 5 bases, with 17 bases left in between. CDR1 is SGDLS and CDR2 is YYNGEE in the germline V gene. This CDR3 is 15 amino acids long. CDR3 region: CASSQGGLVKDTQYF. The CDR3 coding sequence is TGTGCCAGCAGCCAGGGGGGACTAGTTAAAGATACGCAGTATTTT.

V is TRBV7-9 and J is TRBJ1-2, with a tentative D call TRBD1 (5 bases). CDR1 SEHNR and CDR2 FQNEAQ come from the germline V gene (reference sequence). The CDR3 runs to 13 residues. V was trimmed by 5 bases and J by 2 bases, leaving 9 bases between them. In DNA form, the CDR3 reads TGTGCCAGCAGCCCTAGACAGAACTATGGCTACACCTTC. Translating it yields CASSPRQNYGYTF.

The chain uses TRBV28 and TRBJ1-2; D uncertain. Germline assignment: CDR1 MDHEN and CDR2 SYDVKM. The CDR3 spans 11 residues. V was pared by 5 bases and J by 2 bases, with 3 bases between. CDR3 protein: CASSINYGYTF. For the CDR3, the DNA is TGTGCCAGCAGTATAAACTATGGCTACACCTTC.

This clone was found a few times. The sample holds other DNA sequences that translate to the same CDR3. V usage is TRBV18 and J usage is TRBJ1-2, with D uncertain. The CDR3 is made up of 13 amino acids. The germline V gene encodes CDR1 KGHSH and CDR2 LQKENI. The ends were cut back, 2 bases at V and 2 bases at J, with 6 bases in the middle. DNA for the CDR3: TGTGCCAGCTCACCATCCGGGAACTATGGCTACACCTTC. This sequence encodes CASSPSGNYGYTF.

The chain joins TRBV3-1 (or the pseudogene TRBV3-2) to TRBJ2-3; 7 bases are a match to TRBD2. J was trimmed by 1 base and V by 3 bases; bases with no gene match: 4. The CDR3 loop spans 15 amino acids. Germline CDR1 and CDR2: LGHDT and YNNKEL (reference sequence). The CDR3 loop reads CASSHGDYRTDTQYF. In DNA form, the CDR3 reads TGTGCCAGCAGCCACGGGGACTATCGCACAGATACGCAGTATTTT.

The chain employs TRBV6-5 and TRBJ1-2; D gene ambiguous. The germline V gene encodes CDR1 MNHEY and CDR2 SVGAGI. The germline V and J ends were trimmed by 11 bases and 1 base, with 11 bases remaining between them. The CDR3 loop spans 12 amino acids. CDR3 nucleotide sequence: TGTGCCTGCTGGACTGTTAACTATGGCTACACCTTC. Protein sequence: CACWTVNYGYTF.

This sequence joins TRBV14 and TRBJ2-3, with D possibly TRBD2 on 6 matching bases. Germline-derived CDR1 and CDR2 are SGHDN and FVKESK. The V gene lost 0 bases and the J gene lost 1 base, with 11 bases spanning the gap. The CDR3 runs to 16 residues. The CDR3 nucleotides are TGTGCCAGCAGCCAAGATGGGGGGAGCCGCACAGATACGCAGTATTTT. This codes for CASSQDGGSRTDTQYF.

For the CDR3, the DNA is TGTGCCAGCAGCTGGGGGACTAGCGGGGTAGATACGCAGTATTTT. It is translated as CASSWGTSGVDTQYF. This chain joins TRBV7-3 and TRBJ2-3; 13 bases map to TRBD2. With V trimmed by 4 bases and J by 5 bases, 3 bases remained unmatched. The CDR3 loop spans 15 amino acids. The germline V gene encodes CDR1 SGHTA and CDR2 FQGTGA. The full variable domain, its missing parts supplied by reference TRBV7-3 and TRBJ2-3, is GAGVSQTPSNKVTEKGKYVELRCDPISGHTALYWYRQSLGQGPEFLIYFQGTGAADDSGLPNDRFFAVRPEGSVSTLKIQRTERGDSAVYLCASSWGTSGVDTQYFGPGTRLTVL.

The J gene is TRBJ2-3, the V gene TRBV19, with D possibly TRBD1 on 5 matching bases. V was pared by 4 bases and J by 6 bases, with 14 bases between. The CDR3 has 14 amino acids. Germline CDR1 is LNHDA and CDR2 is SQIVND (reference sequence). CDR3 DNA sequence: TGTGCCAGTAGTACAACAGGTCCCCCCGATACGCAGTATTTT. This translates into CASSTTGPPDTQYF.

This clone was seen more than once but under ten times. The J gene is TRBJ1-2, the V gene TRBV2; 9 nucleotides align to TRBD1. Germline loops: CDR1 SNHLY, CDR2 FYNNEI. The trim removed 8 bases at V and 5 bases at J, leaving 9 bases unmatched. CDR3 size: 14 residues. The CDR3 is CASRARQGVYGYTF. As DNA, the CDR3 is TGTGCCAGCCGGGCGAGACAGGGGGTGTATGGCTACACCTTC.

This rearrangement joins TRBV28 to TRBJ1-1; 8 nucleotides agree with TRBD1. The junction had 6 bases not matched to a gene; V was cut back by 5 bases and J by 7 bases. In germline, CDR1 is MDHEN, CDR2 SYDVKM. There are 13 residues in the CDR3. CDR3 in amino acids: CASSPPDRGEAFF. The CDR3 DNA follows: TGTGCCAGCAGTCCACCTGACAGGGGTGAAGCTTTCTTT.

This rearrangement joins TRBV12-3 or TRBV12-4 to TRBJ1-2; TRBD1 is a possible D gene (5 bases). This CDR3 is built from 13 residues. Trimming took 6 bases from V and 2 from J, leaving 10 bases between them. CDR3 DNA: TGTGCCAGCAGGTCAGCAGGGAACTATGGCTACACCTTC. The encoded protein is CASRSAGNYGYTF.

J is TRBJ1-1 and V is TRBV7-3; 10 bases are shared with TRBD1. The germline V gene encodes CDR1 SGHTA and CDR2 FQGTGA. Trimming cost V 3 bases and J 1 base; bases outside gene matches: 5. The CDR3 spans 16 residues. This chain's CDR3 is CASSFQRDRGNTEAFF. The CDR3, as DNA: TGTGCCAGCAGCTTTCAGAGGGACAGGGGGAACACTGAAGCTTTCTTT.

This clone was seen just once. V and J are TRBV28 and TRBJ1-2; 7 nucleotides agree with TRBD1. Germline V gene lookup returns CDR1 MDHEN and CDR2 SYDVKM. There are 13 residues in the CDR3. J lost 3 bases, V lost 3 bases, and 1 base had no gene match. In DNA form, the CDR3 reads TGTGCCAGCAGTTTGGACAGGTACTATGGCTACACCTTC. Encoded protein: CASSLDRYYGYTF.

The rearrangement uses TRBV11-2 and TRBJ1-4; D is possibly TRBD1 (6 bases). Germline CDR1 and CDR2: SGHAT and FQNNGV. This CDR3 has 15 residues. The V end was cut by 5 bases, the J end by 7 bases, with 17 bases between. The CDR3 here is CASSPEGGGSEKLFF. The DNA for the CDR3 is TGTGCCAGCAGCCCGGAGGGAGGGGGGAGTGAAAAACTGTTTTTT. Complete variable domain (other parts from reference TRBV11-2 and TRBJ1-4): EAGVAQSPRYKIIEKRQSVAFWCNPISGHATLYWYQQILGQGPKLLIQFQNNGVVDDSQLPKDRFSAERLKGVDSTLKIQPAKLEDSAVYLCASSPEGGGSEKLFFGSGTQLSVL.

The V and J genes are TRBV7-9 and TRBJ2-5; a weak D match, TRBD1 (5 bases). V was trimmed by 3 bases and J by 5 bases, leaving 10 bases between them. The length of the CDR3 is 13 residues. Germline CDR1 is SEHNR and CDR2 is FQNEAQ (reference sequence). The CDR3 sequence is CASSFRVLETQYF. The CDR3 coding sequence is TGTGCCAGCAGCTTCAGGGTCCTGGAGACCCAGTACTTC. Full variable domain (remainder filled in from reference TRBV7-9 and TRBJ2-5): DTGVSQNPRHKITKRGQNVTFRCDPISEHNRLYWYRQTLGQGPEFLTYFQNEAQLEKSRLLSDRFSAERPKGSFSTLEIQRTEQGDSAMYLCASSFRVLETQYFGPGTRLLVL.

The chain is built from TRBV6-5 and TRBJ1-2; a weak D match, TRBD1 (5 bases). The length of the CDR3 is 14 residues. Germline V gene lookup returns CDR1 MNHEY and CDR2 SVGAGI. The germline V and J ends were trimmed by 5 bases and 8 bases, with 18 bases remaining between them. CDR3 in amino acids: CASSNQGGGEGYTF. The CDR3 region has the DNA TGTGCCAGCAGTAATCAGGGTGGTGGGGAAGGCTACACCTTC.

The CDR3 here is CASGLGAGGIHEQYF. CDR3 nucleotides: TGTGCCAGCGGCCTGGGGGCAGGGGGTATTCACGAGCAGTACTTC. The chain links TRBV27 to TRBJ2-7, with 7 bases aligning to TRBD1. V lost 8 bases and J lost 5; bases outside the gene matches: 15. The CDR3 has 15 amino acids. Germline lookup yields CDR1 MNHEY and CDR2 SMNVEV (reference sequence).

The chain couples TRBV4-1 to TRBJ2-1; 8 bases are shared with TRBD2. The CDR3 is 16 amino acids. Germline CDR1 reads MGHRA; CDR2 reads YSYEKL. Trimming took 3 bases from V and 8 from J; bases not matched to a gene: 12. CDR3 sequence reads: CASSQAGGARGYEQFF. DNA of the CDR3: TGCGCCAGCAGCCAGGCCGGGGGGGCCAGGGGCTATGAGCAGTTCTTC.